What follows are 29 T cell receptor beta chains derived from one specimen sequenced in a study of T cell responses to AZD1222 COVID-19 vaccine (dated by TCRdb to the early 2020s). The library was produced with the immunoSEQ multiplex PCR assay. As stored in TCRdb, this immuneACCESS dataset retains in-frame rearrangements with V and J assigned. A fraction of the clones does not appear; measured against another copy, unresolved V genes explain less than half of the discrepancy, and the remainder lacks a known reason. Recorded for this sample are tens of thousands of clones; approximately 89% of them occurred a single time. About 9% of the sample is taken by the ten largest. This specimen's time point label, per the study, means: about 28 days (+/-7) after the second vaccine dose. Material: peripheral blood, obtained 28 days after the second AZD1222 dose. The receptor set was obtained from an adult who received the AZD1222 COVID-19 vaccine.

The J gene is TRBJ2-1, the V gene TRBV2, with 7 bases lining up with TRBD2. With V trimmed by 7 bases and J by 0 bases, 6 bases remained unmatched. This CDR3 region has 15 residues. The germline gives CDR1 SNHLY, CDR2 FYNNEI. DNA of the CDR3: TGTGCCAGCACCCGACTAGCCGACTCCTACAATGAGCAGTTCTTC. It specifies CASTRLADSYNEQFF.

The chain is built from TRBV30 and TRBJ1-5; D not certain. Trimming pared 2 bases from V and 5 bases from J, leaving 13 bases between. The CDR3 extends over 14 amino acids. Germline V lookup: CDR1 GTSNPN, CDR2 SVGIG (reference sequence). In DNA, the CDR3 is TGTGCCTGGAGTCAAGGCCTTTCGGATCAGCCCCAGCATTTT. Its translation is CAWSQGLSDQPQHF.

V and J are TRBV6-5 and TRBJ2-5; D might be TRBD1 (6 bases). V dropped 5 bases and J dropped 10 bases, with 17 bases sitting between them. In germline, CDR1 is MNHEY, CDR2 SVGAGI. The CDR3 runs 13 residues. CDR3 region: CASSPTDSGGQYF. The CDR3 DNA reads as TGTGCCAGCAGTCCAACGGACAGCGGAGGCCAGTACTTC.

This sequence joins TRBV19 and TRBJ1-2, with TRBD1 matching over 8 bases. Germline CDR1 LNHDA, CDR2 SQIVND (reference sequence). V shed 5 bases, J shed 3 bases, and the junction held 2 bases outside the gene matches. The CDR3 has 13 amino acids. CDR3 protein: CASSSGGYYGYTF. CDR3 nucleotides: TGTGCCAGTAGTTCAGGGGGCTACTATGGCTACACCTTC.

The chain links TRBV5-1 to TRBJ2-3, with unresolved D. Trimming pared 2 bases from V and 3 bases from J, leaving 7 bases between. The CDR3 length is 13 residues. CDR1 SGHRS and CDR2 YFSETQ come from the germline V gene. CDR3 in amino acids: CASSLRFTDTQYF. CDR3 bases: TGCGCCAGCAGCTTAAGGTTTACAGATACGCAGTATTTT.

This clone has just one count. The sample has other DNA sequences that encode this CDR3 too. This rearrangement joins TRBV10-2 to TRBJ2-2; 12 nucleotides match TRBD2. CDR1 and CDR2 (germline): WSHSY, SAAADI. V shed 0 bases and J 2 bases; nucleotides not matched to a gene: 10. This CDR3 has 20 residues. Here the CDR3 DNA reads TGCGCCAGCAGTGAGTCTTTCCCCGGGACTAGCGGGCAAAACACCGGGGAGCTGTTTTTT. Its protein product is CASSESFPGTSGQNTGELFF.

V usage is TRBV24-1 and J usage is TRBJ1-5; D unclear. CDR1 is KGHDR and CDR2 is SFDVKD in the germline V gene. V lost 4 bases and J lost 6, with 12 bases in between. The CDR3 has 14 amino acids. This CDR3 reads CATSEPGFGQPQHF. The CDR3 nucleotides read TGTGCCACCAGTGAACCGGGGTTCGGTCAGCCCCAGCATTTT.

The chain joins TRBV4-2 to TRBJ1-4; a possible D gene is TRBD1 (5 bases). The germline gives CDR1 LGHNA, CDR2 YNFKEQ. With 4 bases removed from V and 4 bases from J, the gap between germline ends came to 10 bases. This CDR3 spans 14 amino acids. The DNA for the CDR3 is TGTGCCAGCAGCCTAGGGGAAGATAATGAAAAACTGTTTTTT. It is translated as CASSLGEDNEKLFF.

This chain uses TRBV7-9 with TRBJ2-3; TRBD2 aligns across 9 bases. V was clipped by 3 bases and J by 4 bases; unmatched bases: 17. CDR3 length equals 19 residues. The germline gives CDR1 SEHNR, CDR2 FQNEAQ (reference sequence). The CDR3 coding sequence is TGTGCCAGCAGCTTCCGGGGTAGCGGGGGCCGGCCGGACCCAGATACGCAGTATTTT. This gives the protein CASSFRGSGGRPDPDTQYF.

The CDR3 here is CASSPGGTGYHEQYF. In DNA form, the CDR3 reads TGTGCCAGCAGCCCGGGGGGGACAGGGTACCACGAGCAGTACTTC. This chain joins TRBV7-6 and TRBJ2-7; possibly TRBD1 for D (9 bases). The ends were cut back, 5 bases at V and 5 bases at J, with 19 bases in the middle. Per the germline V gene, CDR1 is SGHVS and CDR2 is FNYEAQ. The CDR3 spans 15 residues.

This clone was seen once. This sequence joins TRBV11-3 and TRBJ1-2; D not certain. CDR3 length: 13 amino acids. Between the trimmed V and J ends, which lost 2 bases and 0 bases, there was a span of 4 bases. In germline, CDR1 is SGHNT, CDR2 YENEEA. The CDR3 region is CASSLQSNYGYTF. In DNA, the CDR3 is TGTGCCAGCAGCTTACAATCTAACTATGGCTACACCTTC.

V and J are TRBV28 and TRBJ1-1; the D is unclear. The V end was cut by 3 bases, the J end by 8 bases, with 13 bases between. CDR1 is MDHEN, CDR2 SYDVKM, per germline. This CDR3 has 13 residues. CDR3 DNA sequence: TGTGCCAGCAGTTTTCCGGGGAAGAGGGAAGCTTTCTTT. It codes for CASSFPGKREAFF.

The rearrangement links TRBV14 to TRBJ1-2; TRBD1 matches 7 bases. CDR3 length: 14 residues. V was clipped by 3 bases and J by 4 bases; unmatched bases: 5. The germline gives CDR1 SGHDN, CDR2 FVKESK. The chain's CDR3 is CASSHSGGVYGYTF. Written as DNA, the CDR3 is TGTGCCAGCAGCCATTCAGGGGGAGTCTATGGCTACACCTTC.

The J gene is TRBJ1-4, the V gene TRBV28; D possibly corresponds to TRBD1 (5 bases). This CDR3 spans 13 amino acids. Germline-derived CDR1 and CDR2 are MDHEN and SYDVKM. With 8 bases removed from V and 7 bases from J, the gap between germline ends came to 14 bases. The CDR3 loop is CASQLGGSEKLFF. The DNA of the CDR3 is TGTGCCAGCCAGTTGGGGGGGAGTGAAAAACTGTTTTTT. The entire variable domain, with the rest obtained from reference TRBV28 and TRBJ1-4, is as follows: DVKVTQSSRYLVKRTGEKVFLECVQDMDHENMFWYRQDPGLGLRLIYFSYDVKMKEKGDIPEGYSVSREKKERFSLILESASTNQTSMYLCASQLGGSEKLFFGSGTQLSVL.

The V and J genes are TRBV5-4 and TRBJ2-1, with D perhaps matching TRBD2 (6 bases). V dropped 4 bases and J dropped 7 bases, with 18 bases sitting between them. This CDR3 comprises 15 residues. CDR1 and CDR2 from the germline V gene are SGHNT and YYREEE (reference sequence). The CDR3 DNA follows: TGTGCCAGCAGCCCCGGCGGGACTCGCCTTAATGAGCAGTTCTTC. It translates to CASSPGGTRLNEQFF.

This clone showed up just once. The CDR3 DNA sequence: TGCGCCAGCAGCCGTAAGGGGGGTGGCACCGGGGAGCTGTTTTTT. This codes for CASSRKGGGTGELFF. This chain connects TRBV4-1 to TRBJ2-2; the D gene could be TRBD1 or TRBD2 (6 bases each). The CDR3 has 15 residues. The V and J ends lost 4 bases and 4 bases respectively, with 13 bases between them. Germline V gives CDR1 MGHRA, CDR2 YSYEKL.

This sequence joins TRBV11-2 and TRBJ2-5, with TRBD2 matching 7 bases. V shed 8 bases and J 5 bases; nucleotides not matched to a gene: 14. This CDR3 spans 15 amino acids. Germline V CDR1 and CDR2: SGHAT, FQNNGV. The CDR3 DNA reads TGTGCCAGCTCTTTTCAGCGGGGAGTGGGCGAGACCCAGTACTTC. It codes for CASSFQRGVGETQYF.

This chain links TRBV3-1 (or the pseudogene TRBV3-2) with TRBJ2-2; TRBD1 is a possible D gene (6 bases). The CDR3 sequence is 16 residues long. The V gene's germline CDR1 is LGHDT and CDR2 YNNKEL (reference sequence). V was trimmed by 4 bases and J by 3 bases, leaving 15 bases between them. In DNA form, the CDR3 reads TGTGCCAGCAGCCTCCGGACGGGACATCACACCGGGGAGCTGTTTTTT. Translation: CASSLRTGHHTGELFF.

As concerns this clone: One end of the junction varies from germline; a read error may be responsible. The chain carries TRBV4-1 and TRBJ1-3, with a tentative D call TRBD1 (6 bases). Germline V gene lookup returns CDR1 MGHRA and CDR2 YSYEKL. The CDR3 sequence is 17 residues long. In DNA, the CDR3 is TGCACCAGCAGCCACACAGAGACAGGCCACTCTGGAAACACCATATATTTT. This encodes CTSSHTETGHSGNTIYF.

This clone was counted a single time. The gene calls are TRBV5-1 and TRBJ1-2; D is ambiguous. In germline, CDR1 is SGHRS, CDR2 YFSETQ. Trimming pared 4 bases from V and 7 bases from J, leaving 17 bases between. The CDR3 sequence is 14 residues long. DNA of the CDR3: TGCGCCAGCAGCCCGGTAGACGGGCGCAGTGGCTACACCTTC. This sequence encodes CASSPVDGRSGYTF.

The V call is TRBV2, the J call TRBJ1-1; D uncertain. CDR1 is SNHLY and CDR2 is FYNNEI in the germline V gene. The CDR3 is made up of 15 amino acids. Trimming left V 0 bases short and J 11 bases short, with 19 bases between. The CDR3 here is CASSEALRGMAWAFF. In nucleotides, the CDR3 is TGTGCCAGCAGTGAAGCGCTTCGTGGCATGGCATGGGCTTTCTTT. The whole variable domain, filled in from reference TRBV2 and TRBJ1-1, reads EPEVTQTPSHQVTQMGQEVILRCVPISNHLYFYWYRQILGQKVEFLVSFYNNEISEKSEIFDDQFSVERPDGSNFTLKIRSTKLEDSAMYFCASSEALRGMAWAFFGQGTRLTVV.

The chain carries TRBV23-1 and TRBJ2-2; 7 nucleotides line up with TRBD1. TRBV23-1 is an ORF, and what it does is uncertain. The CDR3 is made up of 18 amino acids. Trimming took 3 bases from V and 4 from J; bases not matched to a gene: 14. The CDR3 sequence is CASSQRHRGQHFTGELFF. In DNA, the CDR3 is TGCGCCAGCAGTCAGCGACACAGGGGACAACACTTCACCGGGGAGCTGTTTTTT.

The V call is TRBV28, the J call TRBJ1-2; TRBD1 might be the D (6 bases). CDR1 and CDR2 from the germline V gene are MDHEN and SYDVKM. This CDR3 has 15 amino acids. The germline V and J ends were trimmed by 4 bases and 4 bases, with 16 bases remaining between them. CDR3 amino acids: CASSSPGGGGYGYTF. Here the CDR3 DNA reads TGTGCCAGCAGTTCCCCGGGCGGGGGCGGCTATGGCTACACCTTC.

The rearrangement joins TRBV9 to TRBJ2-1; TRBD2 aligns across 11 bases. V dropped 4 bases and J dropped 7; count of bases not matched to a gene: 10. The CDR3 loop spans 16 amino acids. CDR1 and CDR2 (germline): SGDLS, YYNGEE. As DNA, the CDR3 is TGTGCCAGCAGCATCTCCCGAACTAGCGGGGGAAATGAGCAGTTCTTC. Its translation: CASSISRTSGGNEQFF.

The V call is TRBV12-5, the J call TRBJ1-2; the D gene is possibly TRBD1 (5 bases). Germline V gene lookup returns CDR1 LGHNT and CDR2 FRNRAP. Between the trimmed V and J ends, which lost 1 base and 0 bases, there was a span of 12 bases. This CDR3 has 16 residues. The CDR3 bases are TGTGCTAGTGGTTTGGGACTACGACAGTCTAACTATGGCTACACCTTC. As protein: CASGLGLRQSNYGYTF.

This chain links TRBV11-3 with TRBJ1-1; D not certain. CDR1 and CDR2 from the germline V gene are SGHNT and YENEEA. V lost 5 bases, J lost 4 bases, and 11 bases lay in between. CDR3 length: 13 amino acids. CDR3 residues: CASSPRGGTEAFF. CDR3 coding DNA: TGTGCCAGCAGCCCCCGGGGTGGCACTGAAGCTTTCTTT.

CDR3 sequence reads: CASSEYGPQETQYF. CDR3 bases: TGTGCCAGCAGTGAATATGGGCCGCAAGAGACCCAGTACTTC. The J gene is TRBJ2-5, the V gene TRBV6-1; D gene ambiguous. The CDR3 is 14 amino acids. Germline loops: CDR1 MNHNS, CDR2 SASEGT. V dropped 2 bases and J dropped 2 bases, with 9 bases sitting between them.

This clone was seen only a few times. The chain carries TRBV7-8 and TRBJ2-3, with 10 positions matching TRBD2. The CDR3 loop spans 17 amino acids. The germline V gene has CDR1 SGHVS and CDR2 FQNEAQ. With 5 bases clipped from V and 0 bases from J, the junction kept 8 bases outside the gene matches. The CDR3 protein is CASSPRLAGFSTDTQYF. In DNA, the CDR3 is TGTGCCAGCAGCCCGCGACTAGCGGGTTTTAGCACAGATACGCAGTATTTT.

This chain joins TRBV6-2 or TRBV6-3 and TRBJ2-4; 13 bases agree with TRBD2. The CDR3 loop spans 21 amino acids. The germline CDR1 and CDR2 sequences are MNHEY and SVGEGT. The trim removed 4 bases at V and 0 bases at J, leaving 15 bases unmatched. CDR3 DNA: TGTGCCAGCAGTTCGCCCAGTCGAGGGACTAGCGGGGTGCTAGCCAAAAACATTCAGTACTTC. Translation gives CASSSPSRGTSGVLAKNIQYF.